The rows below give T cell receptor beta chains drawn from one sample of a study of cytomegalovirus exposure and HLA in healthy donors. Profiled with immunoSEQ multiplex PCR; TCRdb holds only in-frame clones, not every one. The table records 80,000 to 100,000 clones, roughly 89% of them present only once. Specimen: PBMCs. The receptors originated from a woman in her twenties or thirties in good health and CMV-seronegative. CDR3s include the opening cysteine and the closing phenylalanine or tryptophan. The D gene is left open where the match is weak. A clone size is listed for some rows: how often the clone was seen (once, few, many), or a class if it is expanded.

j_gene	d_gene	abundance	v_gene	CDR3nt	CDR3aa
TRBJ1-1	-	-	TRBV5-1	TGCGCCAGCAGCCCGAATCTCAGACAGTCCGAAGCTTTCTTT	CASSPNLRQSEAFF
TRBJ2-7	-	-	TRBV14	TGTGCCAGCAGCCAAGAGACATACGAGCAGTACTTC	CASSQETYEQYF
TRBJ1-6	-	-	TRBV6-5	TGTGCCAGCAGTTGTTCTAACCTACCGGATTCACCCCTCCACTTT	CASSCSNLPDSPLHF
TRBJ2-1	TRBD2	-	TRBV28	TGTGCCAGCAGTAATCGGACAGGACTACTAGCGGGATACAATGAGCAGTTCTTC	CASSNRTGLLAGYNEQFF
TRBJ1-2	-	few	TRBV6-6	TGTGCCAGCAGTTATGGACACCCGGACGATGGCTACACCTTC	CASSYGHPDDGYTF
TRBJ1-2	-	-	TRBV12-5	TGTGCTAGTGGTTTGGTACCTCTCTTAACGGGGAGCTATGGCTACACCTTC	CASGLVPLLTGSYGYTF
TRBJ1-3	-	-	TRBV7-3	TGTGCCAGCAGCTTTTACCATTCCTCCCTGACTGCTAGAAACACCATATATTTT	CASSFYHSSLTARNTIYF
TRBJ1-1	-	-	TRBV19	TGTGCCAGTAGTATAGTAGGGGCCATGAACACTGAAGCTTTCTTT	CASSIVGAMNTEAFF
TRBJ2-3	TRBD2	-	TRBV7-9	TGTGCCAGCAGCTTAAAGGCCTGGGAGGGACCAGATACGCAGTATTTT	CASSLKAWEGPDTQYF
TRBJ2-7	TRBD1	-	TRBV29-1	TGCAGCGCCTCACCTGGGGACAGGGTTATGGACGAGCAGTACTTC	CSASPGDRVMDEQYF
TRBJ2-1	TRBD2	-	TRBV9	TGTGCCAGCAGCGTTGGGACTAGCGGGAGGGCCCAACGTAATGAGCAGTTCTTC	CASSVGTSGRAQRNEQFF
TRBJ2-1	TRBD1	-	TRBV27	TGTGCCAGCAGTCGCCAGGGGGTGGGTGTTTGGTTCTTC	CASSRQGVGVWFF
TRBJ1-5	-	-	TRBV19	TGTGCCAGTATGAGAGGGGGGGCGGGTCAGCCCCAGCATTTT	CASMRGGAGQPQHF
TRBJ1-5	TRBD1	-	TRBV5-8	TGTGCCAGCAGCTTAATGACAGGGGAGAGGCAGCCCCAGCATTTT	CASSLMTGERQPQHF
TRBJ2-2	-	-	TRBV2	TGTGCCAGCGAAGAGAGGGCCGGGGAGCTGTTTTTT	CASEERAGELFF
TRBJ1-1	-	-	TRBV9	TGTGCCAGCAGCGTAGCTCCTTCGAACACTGAAGCTTTCTTT	CASSVAPSNTEAFF
TRBJ2-3	TRBD2	-	TRBV9	TGTGCCAGCAGCGTAGTCACGGGGGGGCTTACAGATACGCAGTATTTT	CASSVVTGGLTDTQYF
TRBJ2-3	-	-	TRBV9	TGTGCCAGCAGCGTAGCTTTAAGCACAGATACGCAGTATTTT	CASSVALSTDTQYF